This passage covers 26 T cell receptor beta chains from one sample sequenced in a study of T cell changes during pregnancy in multiple sclerosis. Measured with immunoSEQ multiplex PCR; TCRdb has only the in-frame clones, and not every one. The data contain some 80,000 clones, around 93% of them singletons. The sequences come from peripheral blood, collected in the first trimester of pregnancy. All receptors come from a female donor with multiple sclerosis, enrolled in a pregnancy study.

The chain links TRBV28 to TRBJ2-7; perhaps TRBD2 as D (7 bases). Germline V gene lookup returns CDR1 MDHEN and CDR2 SYDVKM. The CDR3 consists of 14 residues. Trimming took off 7 bases at V and 5 bases at J, with 18 bases between the two ends. The DNA of the CDR3 is TGTGCCAGCACCCCTGGGGGGGCTTCGCACGAGCAGTACTTC. Protein: CASTPGGASHEQYF.

The genes are TRBV7-9 and TRBJ2-5; 8 bases agree with TRBD1. The CDR3 runs 15 residues. Germline lookup yields CDR1 SEHNR and CDR2 FQNEAQ (reference sequence). The V and J ends lost 6 bases and 5 bases, in that order; junction bases with no gene match: 11. The CDR3 region has the DNA TGTGCCAGCAGTTTTGCACAGGGGGAGTTGGAGACCCAGTACTTC. The encoded protein is CASSFAQGELETQYF.

The chain links TRBV2 to TRBJ1-5, with D uncertain. V gave up 3 bases and J gave up 11 bases, with 17 bases separating them. The V gene's germline CDR1 is SNHLY and CDR2 FYNNEI. The CDR3 contains 14 residues. The CDR3 reads CASSDHYGETTQHF. For the CDR3, the DNA is TGTGCCAGCAGTGACCATTACGGGGAGACGACCCAGCATTTT.

The chain uses TRBV2 and TRBJ1-4; no reliable D call. The germline V gene encodes CDR1 SNHLY and CDR2 FYNNEI. This CDR3 contains 13 residues. Trimming removed 8 bases at V and 10 bases at J, with 17 bases between. The DNA of the CDR3 is TGTGCCAGCTCGGGTGACTCCGGAGGAAAACTGTTTTTT. This translates into CASSGDSGGKLFF.

The chain uses TRBV5-8 and TRBJ2-1; TRBD2 matches at 8 bases. With V trimmed by 9 bases and J by 9 bases, 20 bases remained unmatched. The CDR3 extends over 16 amino acids. Looked up from germline, CDR1 is SGHTS and CDR2 is YDEGEE. In nucleotides, the CDR3 is TGTGCCACCCACGGGGGGGGCGGGCCAGGGCATGGTGAGCAGTTCTTC. Residues: CATHGGGGPGHGEQFF.

This sequence joins TRBV4-2 and TRBJ2-3; TRBD2 is a possible D gene (6 bases). This CDR3 is built from 13 residues. Trimming left V 2 bases short and J 9 bases short, with 12 bases between. Germline V CDR1 and CDR2: LGHNA, YNFKEQ. CDR3 residues: CASSQLTGDTQYF. CDR3 nucleotide sequence: TGTGCCAGCAGCCAACTTACGGGAGACACGCAGTATTTT.

Only one count was recorded for this clone. The gene calls are TRBV9 and TRBJ2-7, with 12 nucleotides matching TRBD2. With 4 bases clipped from V and 5 bases from J, the junction kept 13 bases outside the gene matches. CDR3 length: 17 amino acids. Germline V gene data show CDR1 as SGDLS and CDR2 as YYNGEE. Here the CDR3 reads CASSLSPGLAGSHEQYF. The CDR3 bases are TGTGCCAGCAGCTTATCTCCGGGACTAGCGGGTTCGCACGAGCAGTACTTC. Full variable domain (outside the CDR3, taken from reference TRBV9 and TRBJ2-7): DSGVTQTPKHLITATGQRVTLRCSPRSGDLSVYWYQQSLDQGLQFLIQYYNGEERAKGNILERFSAQQFPDLHSELNLSSLELGDSALYFCASSLSPGLAGSHEQYFGPGTRLTVT.

The chain employs TRBV25-1 and TRBJ2-7; 7 nucleotides agree with TRBD2. Germline V gives CDR1 MGHDK, CDR2 SYGVNS. The CDR3 length is 17 residues. V was clipped by 3 bases and J by 3 bases; unmatched bases: 14. The CDR3 sequence is CASSDWGGESRGYEQYF. The CDR3 DNA is TGTGCCAGCAGTGATTGGGGGGGTGAATCCCGGGGCTACGAGCAGTACTTC.

This chain links TRBV29-1 with TRBJ2-3; 13 positions agree with TRBD2. V was pared by 2 bases and J by 5 bases, with 10 bases of the junction left unmatched. CDR1 and CDR2 (germline): SQVTM, ANQGSEA. The CDR3 is made up of 17 amino acids. The CDR3 sequence is CSVESPGLAGSKDTQYF. The CDR3 nucleotides read TGCAGCGTTGAATCACCGGGACTAGCGGGGTCGAAAGATACGCAGTATTTT.

The J gene is TRBJ2-7, the V gene TRBV5-1, with 9 bases fitting TRBD2. Germline V gives CDR1 SGHRS, CDR2 YFSETQ. The CDR3 loop spans 17 amino acids. Trimming cost V 4 bases and J 0 bases; bases outside gene matches: 11. The CDR3 protein is CASSLGLASGLSYEQYF. The CDR3 DNA follows: TGCGCCAGCAGCCTCGGACTAGCGTCCGGACTCTCCTACGAGCAGTACTTC.

As concerns this clone: Compared with germline, one end of the junction differs, possibly owing to a read error. The chain uses TRBV29-1 and TRBJ2-4, with a weak D call TRBD2 (5 bases). This CDR3 contains 11 residues. CDR1 and CDR2 (germline): SQVTM, ANQGSEA. Written as DNA, the CDR3 is TGCAGCGTTTTTTTAGACTATTCTCAACACTTC. It codes for CSVFLDYSQHF.

This clone was counted a few times. V is TRBV7-2 and J is TRBJ2-2, with D tentatively TRBD2 (6 bases). Germline loops: CDR1 SGHTA, CDR2 FQGNSA. The CDR3 is 14 amino acids. The V and J ends lost 5 bases and 4 bases respectively, with 11 bases between them. For the CDR3, the DNA is TGTGCCAGCAGCCGGGGGACCTTCACCGGGGAGCTGTTTTTT. Protein: CASSRGTFTGELFF.

CDR3 residues: CASSYSRAGNTEAFF. As DNA, the CDR3 is TGTGCCAGCAGTTACTCGAGGGCAGGTAACACTGAAGCTTTCTTT. The chain links TRBV6-5 to TRBJ1-1; D is unclear. The germline V gene has CDR1 MNHEY and CDR2 SVGAGI. This CDR3 is built from 15 residues. Trimming removed 0 bases at V and 2 bases at J, with 10 bases between.

This chain joins TRBV7-9 and TRBJ2-3; a possible D gene is TRBD1 (5 bases). V lost 5 bases, J lost 0 bases, and 24 bases lay in between. Looked up from germline, CDR1 is SEHNR and CDR2 is FQNEAQ (reference sequence). This CDR3 contains 19 residues. Here the CDR3 reads CASSLDRQFAYLSTDTQYF. Here the CDR3 DNA reads TGTGCCAGCAGCCTGGATCGACAGTTCGCCTATCTTAGCACAGATACGCAGTATTTT.

The chain links TRBV7-6 to TRBJ2-7; 10 nucleotides agree with TRBD1. V was pared by 4 bases and J by 3 bases, with 9 bases of the junction left unmatched. This CDR3 is built from 16 residues. The V gene's germline CDR1 is SGHVS and CDR2 FNYEAQ. Here the CDR3 reads CASSSPRGQGLYEQYF. As DNA, the CDR3 is TGTGCCAGCAGCTCTCCTAGGGGACAGGGGCTCTACGAGCAGTACTTC.

J is TRBJ2-3 and V is TRBV4-1, with 13 bases identical to TRBD2. The CDR3 covers 16 residues. CDR1 is MGHRA and CDR2 is YSYEKL in the germline V gene. Trimming cost V 2 bases and J 5 bases; bases outside gene matches: 4. The DNA of the CDR3 is TGCGCCAGCAGCCAAAGGACTAGCGGGAGAGGAGATACGCAGTATTTT. Its protein product is CASSQRTSGRGDTQYF.

The V and J genes are TRBV2 and TRBJ2-7; D is undetermined. V was clipped by 8 bases and J by 4 bases, with 3 bases between them. This CDR3 has 9 amino acids. Germline V gene lookup returns CDR1 SNHLY and CDR2 FYNNEI. The CDR3 DNA reads as TGTGCCAGCCCTTACGAGCAGTACTTC. Amino acid sequence: CASPYEQYF.

The V gene is TRBV11-3, the J gene TRBJ2-2, with a weak D call TRBD1 (6 bases). The CDR3 is 17 residues long. V was clipped by 0 bases and J by 2 bases, with 13 bases between them. Germline V gene sequence: CDR1 SGHNT, CDR2 YENEEA. In DNA, the CDR3 is TGTGCCAGCAGCTTAGAAAGCGTACAGGGAAACACCGGGGAGCTGTTTTTT. It yields the protein CASSLESVQGNTGELFF.

The chain uses TRBV6-5 and TRBJ1-4; 9 nucleotides match TRBD1. Germline CDR1 MNHEY, CDR2 SVGAGI. The CDR3 totals 13 residues. J gave up 7 bases and V 7 bases, and 4 bases lay outside the gene matches. CDR3 sequence reads: CASTGQGTEKLFF. In DNA form, the CDR3 reads TGTGCCAGCACAGGACAGGGGACTGAAAAACTGTTTTTT.

The sample holds one count of this clone. The chain joins TRBV15 to TRBJ2-5; D unclear. Between the trimmed V and J ends, which lost 0 bases and 7 bases, there was a span of 6 bases. CDR1 and CDR2 from the germline V gene are LNHNV and YYDKDF (reference sequence). The CDR3 loop spans 12 amino acids. This CDR3 is CATSRDIGTQYF. CDR3 DNA: TGTGCCACCAGCAGAGATATCGGGACCCAGTACTTC.

This clone has just one count. This sample also contains other DNA sequences that code for the same CDR3. The genes are TRBV7-9 and TRBJ2-1, with 11 nucleotides matching TRBD2. V gave up 4 bases and J gave up 6 bases; unmatched junction bases: 2. The CDR3 runs 14 residues. Per the germline V gene, CDR1 is SEHNR and CDR2 is FQNEAQ (reference sequence). As DNA, the CDR3 is TGTGCCAGCAGCTCAGGGACTAGCGGCAATGAGCAGTTCTTC. It yields the protein CASSSGTSGNEQFF.

This rearrangement joins TRBV5-4 to TRBJ2-1; 8 bases are shared with TRBD2. After removal of 2 bases from V and 6 bases from J, the junction contained 10 bases not matched to a gene. The germline V gene encodes CDR1 SGHNT and CDR2 YYREEE (reference sequence). CDR3 length: 16 amino acids. The CDR3 sequence is CASSLSGGPILNEQFF. The CDR3, as DNA: TGTGCCAGCAGCTTATCGGGGGGGCCGATTCTCAATGAGCAGTTCTTC.

This clone came up once. The chain couples TRBV9 to TRBJ1-1; 9 positions match TRBD1. The V gene end was trimmed by 5 bases and the J gene end by 10 bases; junction bases not matched to a gene: 12. The CDR3 consists of 14 residues. From germline, CDR1 is SGDLS and CDR2 YYNGEE. The CDR3 DNA sequence: TGTGCCAGCAGTCGTATCAAGGGACAGGGCTTAGCTTTCTTT. Translated, it gives CASSRIKGQGLAFF. The entire variable domain, with the rest obtained from reference TRBV9 and TRBJ1-1, is as follows: DSGVTQTPKHLITATGQRVTLRCSPRSGDLSVYWYQQSLDQGLQFLIQYYNGEERAKGNILERFSAQQFPDLHSELNLSSLELGDSALYFCASSRIKGQGLAFFGQGTRLTVV.

The chain combines TRBV7-3 with TRBJ2-5; 9 nucleotides align to TRBD1. V dropped 4 bases and J dropped 5; count of bases not matched to a gene: 8. The germline V gene has CDR1 SGHTA and CDR2 FQGTGA. The CDR3 is 15 amino acids. CDR3 sequence: CASSSGTGPQETQYF. In DNA form, the CDR3 reads TGTGCCAGCAGCTCCGGGACAGGGCCTCAGGAGACCCAGTACTTC.

This chain uses TRBV6-5 with TRBJ1-3; 7 bases line up with TRBD1. Unmatched junction bases numbered 8, after V lost 2 bases and J lost 4 bases. The germline CDR1 and CDR2 sequences are MNHEY and SVGAGI. The CDR3 sequence is 16 residues long. The CDR3 region is CASSYLRDRRGNTIYF. CDR3 nucleotide sequence: TGTGCCAGCAGTTACCTCCGGGACAGAAGAGGAAACACCATATATTTT.

The count of this clone is one. The V gene is TRBV5-1, the J gene TRBJ1-2; TRBD1 aligns across 8 bases. V was pared by 5 bases and J by 4 bases, with 10 bases of the junction left unmatched. This CDR3 has 15 amino acids. Germline CDR1 SGHRS, CDR2 YFSETQ. DNA for the CDR3: TGCGCCAGCAGTACGCAGGGGGCGGACGGCTATGGCTACACCTTC. Its protein product is CASSTQGADGYGYTF.